The 30 T cell receptor beta chains presented below share a single source sample, sequenced in a study of cytomegalovirus exposure and HLA in healthy donors. Some clones are missing from TCRdb's copy, which holds only in-frame ones; the method was immunoSEQ multiplex PCR. This sample yields around 50,000 clones, of which about 93% are seen a single time; around 8% belongs to the top ten. The sample was PBMCs. The receptor source for this set is a woman younger than 35 in good health and CMV-seropositive.

This chain uses TRBV19 with TRBJ2-7, with 7 bases that match TRBD1. The junction had 10 bases not matched to a gene; V was cut back by 6 bases and J by 2 bases. The CDR3 totals 15 residues. Per the germline V gene, CDR1 is LNHDA and CDR2 is SQIVND (reference sequence). The chain's CDR3 is CASSPRAGGTYEQYF. The CDR3 region has the DNA TGTGCCAGTAGCCCCCGGGCAGGGGGAACCTACGAGCAGTACTTC.

The V and J genes are TRBV6-6 and TRBJ1-2; 10 bases agree with TRBD1. In germline, CDR1 is MNHNY, CDR2 SVGAGI (reference sequence). This CDR3 has 14 residues. V was clipped by 10 bases and J by 2 bases; unmatched bases: 7. CDR3 sequence (DNA): TGTGCCACCATAGACAGGGGGCGAAACTATGGCTACACCTTC. This gives the protein CATIDRGRNYGYTF.

This chain uses TRBV9 with TRBJ2-5; tentative D call: TRBD2 (6 bases). In germline, CDR1 is SGDLS, CDR2 YYNGEE. V lost 3 bases and J 2 bases, leaving 20 bases between the germline ends. The CDR3 is 17 amino acids. This CDR3 is CASSADRTGSPQETQYF. CDR3 in DNA: TGTGCCAGCAGCGCCGACCGTACCGGGAGCCCACAAGAGACCCAGTACTTC.

The rearrangement joins TRBV27 to TRBJ2-4; TRBD2 matches at 10 bases. Germline-derived CDR1 and CDR2 are MNHEY and SMNVEV (reference sequence). V was pared by 4 bases and J by 1 base, with 7 bases of the junction left unmatched. The CDR3 sequence is 17 residues long. CDR3 amino acids: CASSSLAGVVAKNIQYF. DNA of the CDR3: TGTGCCAGCAGTTCCCTAGCGGGAGTGGTGGCCAAAAACATTCAGTACTTC.

The chain has TRBV6-1 and TRBJ2-7; TRBD2 matches 7 bases. In germline, CDR1 is MNHNS, CDR2 SASEGT. The CDR3 covers 14 residues. V gave up 7 bases and J gave up 2 bases; unmatched junction bases: 8. The CDR3, as DNA: TGTGCCAGCATAATGGCTAGCGGCCCCTACGAGCAGTACTTC. This sequence encodes CASIMASGPYEQYF.

V and J are TRBV4-1 and TRBJ1-4; weak D call: TRBD1 (5 bases). V was trimmed by 4 bases and J by 7 bases, leaving 13 bases between them. This CDR3 spans 14 amino acids. Germline assignment: CDR1 MGHRA and CDR2 YSYEKL. The chain's CDR3 is CASSPSGLGEKLFF. CDR3 nucleotides: TGCGCCAGCAGCCCATCAGGGTTGGGTGAAAAACTGTTTTTT.

The chain recombines TRBV13 with TRBJ2-7; D gene uncertain. V lost 4 bases, J lost 2 bases, and 3 bases lay in between. The CDR3 is 11 residues long. The V gene's germline CDR1 is PRHDT and CDR2 FYEKMQ (reference sequence). In nucleotides, the CDR3 is TGTGCCAGCAGCTCCACCTACGAGCAGTACTTC. Translating gives CASSSTYEQYF. The whole variable domain, filled in from reference TRBV13 and TRBJ2-7, reads AAGVIQSPRHLIKEKRETATLKCYPIPRHDTVYWYQQGPGQDPQFLISFYEKMQSDKGSIPDRFSAQQFSDYHSELNMSSLELGDSALYFCASSSTYEQYFGPGTRLTVT.

This rearrangement joins TRBV14 to TRBJ2-5; D is possibly TRBD2 (6 bases). Germline lookup yields CDR1 SGHDN and CDR2 FVKESK. The CDR3 runs 13 residues. Trimming cost V 5 bases and J 4 bases, with 11 bases left between them. CDR3 amino acids: CASSFRLVETQYF. Written as DNA, the CDR3 is TGTGCCAGCAGCTTTCGACTAGTAGAGACCCAGTACTTC.

This chain links TRBV6-4 with TRBJ2-2; TRBD1 matches 9 bases. The CDR3 has 17 residues. Germline CDR1 and CDR2: MRHNA and SNTAGT. With 3 bases clipped from V and 4 bases from J, the junction kept 9 bases outside the gene matches. In DNA, the CDR3 is TGTGCCAGCAGTGAAGGGATGGGACAGGGAGGCACCGGGGAGCTGTTTTTT. Protein product: CASSEGMGQGGTGELFF.

The chain is built from TRBV6-1 and TRBJ2-1; TRBD2 aligns across 8 bases. The CDR3 has 15 amino acids. Germline trimming cut 2 bases from V and 4 bases from J; bases unmatched to any gene: 4. Germline CDR1 and CDR2: MNHNS and SASEGT. CDR3 sequence reads: CASSEPSGSYNEQFF. DNA for the CDR3: TGTGCCAGCAGTGAACCGAGCGGGAGTTACAATGAGCAGTTCTTC.

The rearrangement joins TRBV19 to TRBJ2-1; 7 nucleotides agree with TRBD1. From germline, CDR1 is LNHDA and CDR2 SQIVND (reference sequence). This CDR3 has 16 amino acids. Trimming took 2 bases from V and 5 from J; bases not matched to a gene: 9. CDR3 nucleotides: TGTGCCAGTAGTATACACAAACAGGGGCTACACAATGAGCAGTTCTTC. It specifies CASSIHKQGLHNEQFF.

The chain employs TRBV4-2 and TRBJ1-1, with 9 bases aligning to TRBD1. CDR1 is LGHNA and CDR2 is YNFKEQ in the germline V gene. The CDR3 is 16 amino acids. The ends lost 0 bases at V and 4 bases at J; junction bases unmatched: 6. In DNA, the CDR3 is TGTGCCAGCAGCCAAGATCTGGGGACAGGGCCCACTGAAGCTTTCTTT. Protein: CASSQDLGTGPTEAFF.

The genes are TRBV5-4 and TRBJ1-2, with D maybe TRBD1 (5 bases). Between the trimmed V and J ends, which lost 0 bases and 8 bases, there was a span of 20 bases. This CDR3 has 16 amino acids. In germline, CDR1 is SGHNT, CDR2 YYREEE (reference sequence). DNA of the CDR3: TGTGCCAGCAGCTTGGGGGGCCTACAGGTCTTAGAGGGCTACACCTTC. It codes for CASSLGGLQVLEGYTF.

The count of this clone is one. V usage is TRBV4-2 and J usage is TRBJ2-1; 12 bases align to TRBD2. V lost 0 bases, J lost 6 bases, and 12 bases stayed unmatched. There are 19 residues in the CDR3. Germline assignment: CDR1 LGHNA and CDR2 YNFKEQ. In nucleotides, the CDR3 is TGTGCCAGCAGCCAAGATTTCTCCCGAACTAGCGGGAGGCCCAATGAGCAGTTCTTC. Amino acids: CASSQDFSRTSGRPNEQFF.

The chain is built from TRBV6-1 and TRBJ1-2, with 8 nucleotides matching TRBD1. There are 14 residues in the CDR3. Germline V lookup: CDR1 MNHNS, CDR2 SASEGT. Trimming took 0 bases from V and 4 from J; bases not matched to a gene: 1. In DNA, the CDR3 is TGTGCCAGCAGTGAAGCGGGACAGGCCTATGGCTACACCTTC. Translated, it gives CASSEAGQAYGYTF.

The gene calls are TRBV25-1 and TRBJ2-3, with TRBD1 identical over 8 bases. V was clipped by 6 bases and J by 2 bases; unmatched bases: 7. Germline V gene lookup returns CDR1 MGHDK and CDR2 SYGVNS. The CDR3 contains 15 residues. In DNA, the CDR3 is TGTGCCAGCAGCCTACAGGGGGGAGTCACAGATACGCAGTATTTT. This codes for CASSLQGGVTDTQYF.

The chain is built from TRBV30 and TRBJ2-6; D is possibly TRBD1 (7 bases). Germline CDR1 GTSNPN, CDR2 SVGIG (reference sequence). The CDR3 spans 16 residues. Trimming left V 3 bases short and J 0 bases short, with 12 bases between. DNA for the CDR3: TGTGCCTGGAGCGGCGGGACAGCCTCTGGGGCCAACGTCCTGACTTTC. It yields the protein CAWSGGTASGANVLTF.

This rearrangement joins TRBV7-3 to TRBJ2-1; 11 nucleotides agree with TRBD2. Germline V lookup: CDR1 SGHTA, CDR2 FQGTGA. There are 15 residues in the CDR3. V shed 6 bases, J shed 6 bases, and the junction held 7 bases outside the gene matches. CDR3 residues: CASSQTSGIGNEQFF. CDR3 DNA: TGTGCCAGCAGTCAGACTAGCGGGATCGGCAATGAGCAGTTCTTC.

The CDR3 loop reads CASSAPGHVSSGANVLTF. The CDR3, as DNA: TGTGCCAGCAGTGCCCCGGGACACGTTAGCTCTGGGGCCAACGTCCTGACTTTC. The chain combines TRBV28 with TRBJ2-6; D possibly corresponds to TRBD1 (6 bases). Trimming pared 5 bases from V and 0 bases from J, leaving 17 bases between. The CDR3 runs to 18 residues. In germline, CDR1 is MDHEN, CDR2 SYDVKM. The variable domain in full, completed from reference TRBV28 and TRBJ2-6, reads DVKVTQSSRYLVKRTGEKVFLECVQDMDHENMFWYRQDPGLGLRLIYFSYDVKMKEKGDIPEGYSVSREKKERFSLILESASTNQTSMYLCASSAPGHVSSGANVLTFGAGSRLTVL.

CDR3: CASSVAITGNTEAFF. DNA of the CDR3: TGTGCCAGCAGCGTAGCTATAACAGGGAACACTGAAGCTTTCTTT. The chain is built from TRBV9 and TRBJ1-1; possibly TRBD1 for D (5 bases). With 0 bases removed from V and 1 base from J, the gap between germline ends came to 10 bases. Germline V gives CDR1 SGDLS, CDR2 YYNGEE. The CDR3 sequence is 15 residues long.

V usage is TRBV11-3 and J usage is TRBJ2-7, with no clear D. The V and J ends lost 5 bases and 6 bases respectively, with 14 bases between them. The CDR3 covers 13 residues. The germline V gene has CDR1 SGHNT and CDR2 YENEEA. In DNA, the CDR3 is TGTGCCAGCAGCCCGGTCACTATAGGCGAGCAGTACTTC. Amino acids: CASSPVTIGEQYF.

The genes are TRBV30 and TRBJ2-7; 15 positions agree with TRBD2. CDR1 is GTSNPN, CDR2 SVGIG, per germline (reference sequence). This CDR3 contains 17 residues. Trimming took 2 bases from V and 0 from J; bases not matched to a gene: 5. The CDR3 sequence: CAWSYRGLAGGSYEQYF. In DNA form, the CDR3 reads TGTGCCTGGAGTTACCGGGGACTAGCGGGGGGCTCCTACGAGCAGTACTTC.

The chain has TRBV5-1 and TRBJ2-7, with 16 bases that match TRBD2. The CDR3 runs 16 residues. The V gene end was trimmed by 5 bases and the J gene end by 4 bases; junction bases not matched to a gene: 6. Germline CDR1 reads SGHRS; CDR2 reads YFSETQ. The CDR3 region is CASRGLAGGPGYEQYF. The CDR3 DNA follows: TGCGCCAGCAGGGGACTAGCGGGAGGGCCCGGGTACGAGCAGTACTTC.

V usage is TRBV19 and J usage is TRBJ1-5; no definite D call. The V and J ends lost 3 bases and 0 bases respectively, with 9 bases between them. CDR1 is LNHDA and CDR2 is SQIVND in the germline V gene (reference sequence). This CDR3 region has 15 residues. CDR3 sequence reads: CASSIWRNSNQPQHF. As DNA, the CDR3 is TGTGCCAGTAGTATTTGGAGAAATAGCAATCAGCCCCAGCATTTT.

The rearrangement uses TRBV6-1 and TRBJ2-1; 8 positions agree with TRBD2. The V gene's germline CDR1 is MNHNS and CDR2 SASEGT. The V gene end was trimmed by 4 bases and the J gene end by 10 bases; junction bases not matched to a gene: 12. This CDR3 comprises 15 residues. This CDR3 reads CASSVAAGGPTEQFF. The CDR3 DNA reads as TGTGCCAGCAGTGTCGCGGCGGGAGGCCCCACCGAGCAGTTCTTC.

This rearrangement joins TRBV19 to TRBJ1-6; 8 nucleotides agree with TRBD1. Trimming cost V 6 bases and J 7 bases; bases outside gene matches: 8. The CDR3 has 15 amino acids. Germline V gives CDR1 LNHDA, CDR2 SQIVND (reference sequence). In nucleotides, the CDR3 is TGTGCCAGTAGCACGGACAGGGAAAGGAATTCACCCCTCCACTTT. It yields the protein CASSTDRERNSPLHF.

The CDR3 sequence is CASATTVPHGPQHF. The CDR3 bases are TGTGCCAGCGCCACGACAGTACCGCACGGGCCCCAGCATTTT. The rearrangement uses TRBV27 and TRBJ1-5; D may be TRBD1 (5 bases). V was pared by 8 bases and J by 9 bases, with 20 bases between. CDR3 size: 14 residues. CDR1 and CDR2 (germline): MNHEY, SMNVEV (reference sequence).

This clone has just a few counts. The chain is built from TRBV7-2 and TRBJ2-5; 13 nucleotides line up with TRBD2. V shed 5 bases, J shed 1 base, and the junction held 4 bases outside the gene matches. CDR1 SGHTA and CDR2 FQGNSA come from the germline V gene. The CDR3 runs 16 residues. CDR3 sequence (DNA): TGTGCCAGCAGCCACGGACTAGCGGGAGTCCAAGAGACCCAGTACTTC. Translating gives CASSHGLAGVQETQYF.

The V and J genes are TRBV18 and TRBJ2-1, with D possibly being TRBD1 (6 bases). The length of the CDR3 is 16 residues. CDR1 and CDR2 from the germline V gene are KGHSH and LQKENI. The V end lost 3 bases, the J end lost 6 bases, and 18 bases lay between the germline ends. Here the CDR3 reads CASSPTPGPGVNEQFF. Here the CDR3 DNA reads TGTGCCAGCTCACCGACCCCCGGGCCAGGGGTCAATGAGCAGTTCTTC.

V and J are TRBV27 and TRBJ2-1, with 11 bases that match TRBD2. Germline V CDR1 and CDR2: MNHEY, SMNVEV (reference sequence). The trim removed 4 bases at V and 5 bases at J, leaving 4 bases unmatched. CDR3 length: 15 residues. The CDR3 loop reads CASSYVGLADNEQFF. Here the CDR3 DNA reads TGTGCCAGCAGTTATGTGGGACTAGCGGACAATGAGCAGTTCTTC.